The clone carrying this TCR beta chain was recorded a few times. The data were taken from a study of post-analysis software for immune sequencing data. Germline CDR1 is LNHDA and CDR2 is SQIVND (reference sequence). V shed 6 bases and J shed 7 bases, with 18 bases lying between them. The CDR3 loop spans 14 amino acids. The authors incorporated unique molecular identifiers into the TCR beta cDNA libraries. From the PCR reads, TCRdb called clonotypes with MiXCR, one entry per CDR3 protein. The sample carries 150,000 to 200,000 distinct CDR3 sequences, 36% recorded once. The chain combines TRBV19 with TRBJ1-1; perhaps TRBD1 as D (6 bases). Sequencing used blood, obtained after autologous hematopoietic stem cell transplantation. This TCR derives from a girl aged 10 to 17 with multiple sclerosis. The CDR3 DNA follows: TGTGCCAGTAGACCACCGGGACAATGGAGTGAAGCTTTCTTT. Amino acid sequence: CASRPPGQWSEAFF. Using reference TRBV19 and TRBJ1-1 for the parts outside the CDR3, the full variable domain is DGGITQSPKYLFRKEGQNVTLSCEQNLNHDAMYWYRQDPGQGLRLIYYSQIVNDFQKGDIAEGYSVSREKKESFPLTVTSAQKNPTAFYLCASRPPGQWSEAFFGQGTRLTVV.